The rows below give T cell receptor beta chains drawn from one sample of a study of EBV T-cell therapy then PD-1 blockade in nasopharyngeal carcinoma. The method was immunoSEQ multiplex PCR; TCRdb's version includes in-frame clones alone and lacks a portion of them. This sample has about 24,000 clones, with nearly 85% found just once. No antigen is known for these receptors. The sample was CD8+ T cells from blood, taken around day 60 from a patient whose treatment included autologous EBV-specific T cells and nivolumab. These receptors were obtained from a man between 35 and 55 years old with nasopharyngeal carcinoma. Each CDR3 is given with its conserved first and last residue. D genes are given only for firm matches. Size is omitted from some rows. Given values are once, few, many or a class for expanded clones.

j_call	clone_size	v_call	d_call	cdr3_aa	cdr3_nt
TRBJ1-3	NA	TRBV6-2/TRBV6-3	TRBD1	CASSHRGPISGNTIYF	TGTGCCAGCAGTCACAGGGGGCCTATCTCTGGAAACACCATATATTTT
TRBJ2-5	NA	TRBV6-5	TRBD1	CASRNRGGGETQYF	TGTGCCAGCAGAAACAGGGGCGGCGGAGAGACCCAGTACTTC
TRBJ2-5	NA	TRBV7-9	NA	CASSWGFNEETQYF	TGTGCCAGCTCATGGGGTTTCAACGAGGAGACCCAGTACTTC
TRBJ1-1	NA	TRBV5-1	TRBD1	CASSLDPGQYSLTEAFF	TGCGCCAGCAGCTTGGACCCGGGACAGTATTCCCTCACTGAAGCTTTCTTT
TRBJ2-1	few	TRBV7-7	NA	CASSSEHGGIHEQFF	TGTGCCAGCAGCTCCGAGCATGGGGGAATCCATGAGCAGTTCTTC
TRBJ2-7	few	TRBV6-2/TRBV6-3	NA	CASSYSASSYEQYF	TGTGCCAGCAGTTACTCTGCGAGCTCCTACGAGCAGTACTTC
TRBJ2-5	NA	TRBV12-5	NA	CASGFGLETQYF	TGTGCTAGTGGTTTCGGTTTGGAGACCCAGTACTTC
TRBJ2-7	medium-sized	TRBV19	NA	CASSIDGTSYEQYF	TGTGCCAGTAGTATCGACGGGACATCCTACGAGCAGTACTTC
TRBJ2-3	NA	TRBV4-3	TRBD2	CASSQGALAGGRDTQYF	TGCGCCAGCAGCCAAGGAGCGCTAGCGGGGGGGCGAGATACGCAGTATTTT
TRBJ1-5	NA	TRBV6-2/TRBV6-3	NA	CASSFTASNQPQHF	TGTGCCAGCAGTTTTACAGCTAGCAATCAGCCCCAGCATTTT
TRBJ2-7	NA	TRBV25-1	NA	CASSEYLSGSSYEQYF	TGTGCCAGCAGTGAATATCTGAGCGGGTCTTCCTACGAGCAGTACTTC
TRBJ2-7	once	TRBV9	NA	CASSVGSEQYF	TGTGCCAGCAGCGTAGGGTCCGAGCAGTACTTC
TRBJ1-2	NA	TRBV10-3	TRBD1	CAIRTGSYGYTF	TGTGCCATCAGGACAGGGAGCTATGGCTACACCTTC
TRBJ2-1	NA	TRBV9	NA	CASSGNNEQFF	TGTGCCAGCAGCGGGAACAATGAGCAGTTCTTC
TRBJ1-4	NA	TRBV28	NA	CASSSYGSRGEKLFF	TGTGCCAGCAGTTCCTACGGGTCCCGAGGTGAAAAACTGTTTTTT
TRBJ2-5	once	TRBV4-1	NA	CASSPAVARETQYF	TGCGCCAGCAGCCCAGCGGTCGCGAGGGAGACCCAGTACTTC
TRBJ1-2	NA	TRBV5-6	NA	CASSLFGSDGGGYTF	TGTGCCAGCAGCTTGTTTGGCAGCGATGGGGGTGGCTACACCTTC
TRBJ1-2	few	TRBV7-3	NA	CASSLGGADGYTF	TGTGCCAGCAGCTTAGGCGGGGCTGATGGCTACACCTTC
TRBJ2-5	NA	TRBV2	TRBD2	CASRSGLAGIQETQYF	TGTGCCAGCAGATCAGGACTAGCGGGGATACAAGAGACCCAGTACTTC
TRBJ1-1	NA	TRBV7-8	NA	CASSLRAFLVRDTEAFF	TGTGCCAGCAGCTTACGGGCCTTCCTAGTGAGGGACACTGAAGCTTTCTTT
TRBJ2-7	NA	TRBV4-2	NA	CASSQGTADYEQYF	TGTGCCAGCAGCCAAGGGACTGCTGACTACGAGCAGTACTTC
TRBJ2-5	few	TRBV2	NA	CASSTLSGQETQYF	TGTGCCAGCAGTACTCTTAGCGGCCAAGAGACCCAGTACTTC
TRBJ2-7	NA	TRBV9	NA	CASGPYGGRVGDEQYF	TGTGCCAGCGGCCCCTACGGGGGCAGGGTCGGGGACGAGCAGTACTTC
TRBJ1-2	NA	TRBV7-3	TRBD1	CASSPDRARNYGYTF	TGTGCCAGCAGCCCCGACAGGGCCCGAAACTATGGCTACACCTTC
TRBJ2-6	NA	TRBV19	NA	CASSTGVLIISGANVLTF	TGTGCCAGTAGCACCGGGGTCCTAATTATCTCTGGGGCCAACGTCCTGACTTTC
TRBJ2-5	NA	TRBV12-2	NA	CASRFFSGGARETQYF	TGTGCAAGTCGCTTCTTCAGCGGGGGGGCCCGAGAGACCCAGTACTTC
TRBJ2-1	NA	TRBV6-1	NA	CASSELGGANEQFF	TGTGCCAGCAGTGAATTAGGGGGAGCCAATGAGCAGTTCTTC
TRBJ1-1	NA	TRBV5-4	TRBD1	CASSFWTGAEAFF	TGTGCCAGCAGTTTTTGGACAGGGGCTGAAGCTTTCTTT
TRBJ2-2	NA	TRBV10-3	TRBD2	CAISDLLRTSGGGTGELFF	TGTGCCATCAGCGATTTGCTACGGACTAGCGGGGGGGGTACCGGGGAGCTGTTTTTT
TRBJ2-5	NA	TRBV6-5	NA	CASSYTLWGRGETQYF	TGTGCCAGCAGTTACACCCTCTGGGGGAGGGGGGAGACCCAGTACTTC
TRBJ1-6	NA	TRBV3-1/TRBV3-2	NA	CASSQEGRASPLHF	TGTGCCAGCAGCCAAGAAGGACGGGCGTCACCCCTCCACTTT
TRBJ2-7	NA	TRBV19	NA	CASSMTLRHEQYF	TGTGCCAGTAGTATGACACTCCGGCACGAGCAGTACTTC
TRBJ1-5	NA	TRBV9	NA	CASSPGRGGNQPQHF	TGTGCCAGCAGCCCCGGCAGGGGCGGCAATCAGCCCCAGCATTTT
TRBJ1-2	NA	TRBV5-4	TRBD1	CASSVDRVDYYGYTF	TGTGCCAGCAGCGTGGACAGGGTGGATTACTATGGCTACACCTTC
TRBJ1-2	once	TRBV6-2/TRBV6-3	NA	CASSADRRYGYTF	TGTGCCAGCAGTGCTGACAGGCGGTATGGCTACACCTTC
TRBJ2-5	NA	TRBV6-6	NA	CASSYSSDQETQYF	TGTGCCAGCAGTTACTCTAGCGACCAAGAGACCCAGTACTTC
TRBJ2-5	NA	TRBV9	NA	CASSSTSEETQYF	TGTGCCAGCAGCTCCACCTCGGAAGAGACCCAGTACTTC
TRBJ1-2	NA	TRBV27	NA	CASSSNLNYGYTF	TGTGCCAGCAGTTCTAACCTTAACTATGGCTACACCTTC
TRBJ1-5	NA	TRBV7-9	TRBD1	CASSHTRDRNSNQPQHF	TGTGCCAGCAGCCATACGAGGGACAGGAATAGCAATCAGCCCCAGCATTTT